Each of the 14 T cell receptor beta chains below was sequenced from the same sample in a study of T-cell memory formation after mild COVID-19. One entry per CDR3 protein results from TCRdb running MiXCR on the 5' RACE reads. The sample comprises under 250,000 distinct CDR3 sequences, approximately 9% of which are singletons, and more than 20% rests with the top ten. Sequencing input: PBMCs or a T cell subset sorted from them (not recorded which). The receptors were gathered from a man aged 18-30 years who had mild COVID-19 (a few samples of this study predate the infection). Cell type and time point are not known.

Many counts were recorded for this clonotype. The CDR3 DNA sequence: TGTGCCAGCAGTTCCCGCTCCTACGAGCAGTACGTC. As protein: CASSSRSYEQYV. The J gene is TRBJ2-7, the V gene TRBV6-2 or TRBV6-3; D gene unclear. Germline V lookup: CDR1 MNHEY, CDR2 SVGEGT. The V gene lost 4 bases and the J gene lost 0 bases, with 4 bases spanning the gap. This CDR3 has 12 amino acids.

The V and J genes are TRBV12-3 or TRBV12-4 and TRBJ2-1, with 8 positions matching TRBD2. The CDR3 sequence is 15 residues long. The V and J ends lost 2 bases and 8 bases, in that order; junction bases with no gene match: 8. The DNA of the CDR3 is TGTGCCAGCAGTTTACGGGGGGGGGCCCGGGATGAGCAGTTCTTC. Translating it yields CASSLRGGARDEQFF.

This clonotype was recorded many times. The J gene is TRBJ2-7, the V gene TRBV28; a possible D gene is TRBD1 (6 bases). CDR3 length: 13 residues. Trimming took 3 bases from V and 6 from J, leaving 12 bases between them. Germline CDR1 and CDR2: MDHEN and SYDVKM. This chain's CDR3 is CASSFTQGLEQYV. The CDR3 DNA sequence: TGTGCCAGCAGTTTTACACAGGGTCTCGAGCAGTACGTC.

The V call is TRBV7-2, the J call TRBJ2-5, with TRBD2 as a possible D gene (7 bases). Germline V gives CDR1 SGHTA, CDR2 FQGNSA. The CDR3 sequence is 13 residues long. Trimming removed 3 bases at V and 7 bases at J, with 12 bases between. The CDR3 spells CASSFGGLGTQYF. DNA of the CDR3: TGTGCCAGCAGCTTCGGGGGGCTGGGGACCCAGTACTTC.

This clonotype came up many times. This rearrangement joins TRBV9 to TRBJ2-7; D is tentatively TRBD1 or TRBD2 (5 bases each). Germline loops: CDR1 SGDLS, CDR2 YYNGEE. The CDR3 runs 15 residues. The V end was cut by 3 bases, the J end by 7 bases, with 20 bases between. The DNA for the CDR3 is TGTGCCAGCAGCGCTACCGAGGGGATAACTCGGGAGCAGTACTTC. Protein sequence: CASSATEGITREQYF.

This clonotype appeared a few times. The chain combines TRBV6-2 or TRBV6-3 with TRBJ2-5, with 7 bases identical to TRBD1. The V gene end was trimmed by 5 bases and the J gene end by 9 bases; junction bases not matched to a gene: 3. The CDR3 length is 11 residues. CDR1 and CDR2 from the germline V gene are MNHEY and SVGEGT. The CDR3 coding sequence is TGTGCCAGCAGTAATACAGGGGCCCAGTACTTC. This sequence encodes CASSNTGAQYF.

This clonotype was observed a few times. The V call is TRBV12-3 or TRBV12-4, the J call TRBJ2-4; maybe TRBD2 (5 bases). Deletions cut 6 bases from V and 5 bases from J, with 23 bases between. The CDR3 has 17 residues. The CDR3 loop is CASRLSPRGRWENIQYF. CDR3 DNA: TGTGCCAGCAGGCTCTCCCCGCGTGGGAGATGGGAAAACATTCAGTACTTC.

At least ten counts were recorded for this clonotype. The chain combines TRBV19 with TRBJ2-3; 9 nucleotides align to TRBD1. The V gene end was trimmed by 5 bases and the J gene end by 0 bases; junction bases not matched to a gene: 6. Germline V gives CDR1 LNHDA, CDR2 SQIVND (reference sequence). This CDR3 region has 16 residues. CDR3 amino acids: CASSLAGTGSTDTQYF. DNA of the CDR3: TGTGCCAGTAGTCTCGCCGGGACAGGGAGCACAGATACGCAGTATTTT.

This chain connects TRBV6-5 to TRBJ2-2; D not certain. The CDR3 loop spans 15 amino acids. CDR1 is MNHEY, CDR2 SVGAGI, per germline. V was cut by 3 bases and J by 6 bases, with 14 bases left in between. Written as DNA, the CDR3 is TGTGCCAGCAGTTATATCTTGGGTTCTCCCGGGGAGCTGTTTTTT. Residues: CASSYILGSPGELFF.

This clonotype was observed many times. CDR3 DNA: TGTGCCAGCAGTTTAGCGCTCAGGCCCGGGGAGCTGTTTTTT. Its translation is CASSLALRPGELFF. The chain combines TRBV12-3 or TRBV12-4 with TRBJ2-2; no definite D call. CDR3 length equals 14 residues. Trimming took 0 bases from V and 6 from J, leaving 8 bases between them.

The CDR3 nucleotides are TGTGCCAGCACCGGGACAGGGTCCTACGAGCAGTACTTC. Translating gives CASTGTGSYEQYF. This sequence joins TRBV6-5 and TRBJ2-7, with 9 bases matching TRBD1. The germline V gene encodes CDR1 MNHEY and CDR2 SVGAGI. With 7 bases clipped from V and 1 base from J, the junction kept 2 bases outside the gene matches. This CDR3 is 13 amino acids long.

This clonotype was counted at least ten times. This CDR3 is CASSFLALNNEQFF. The CDR3 bases are TGTGCCAGCAGTTTCCTGGCCCTAAACAATGAGCAGTTCTTC. The chain has TRBV12-3 or TRBV12-4 and TRBJ2-1; D unresolved. Trimming removed 3 bases from V and 5 bases from J, with 11 bases in between. This CDR3 has 14 amino acids.

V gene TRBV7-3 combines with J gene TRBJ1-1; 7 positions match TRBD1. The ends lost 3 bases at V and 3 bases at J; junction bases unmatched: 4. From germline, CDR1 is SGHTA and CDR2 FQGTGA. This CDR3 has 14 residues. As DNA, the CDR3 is TGTGCCAGCAGCTTCGCAGGGGGAGACACTGAAGCTTTCTTT. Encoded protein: CASSFAGGDTEAFF. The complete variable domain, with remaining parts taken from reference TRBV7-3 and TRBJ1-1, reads GAGVSQTPSNKVTEKGKYVELRCDPISGHTALYWYRQSLGQGPEFLIYFQGTGAADDSGLPNDRFFAVRPEGSVSTLKIQRTERGDSAVYLCASSFAGGDTEAFFGQGTRLTVV.

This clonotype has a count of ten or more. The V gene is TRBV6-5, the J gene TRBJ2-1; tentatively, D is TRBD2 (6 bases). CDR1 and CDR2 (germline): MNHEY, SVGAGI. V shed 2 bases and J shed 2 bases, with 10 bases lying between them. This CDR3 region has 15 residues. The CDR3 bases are TGTGCCAGCAGTTACGCCAGGGAGGCCTACAATGAGCAGTTCTTC. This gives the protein CASSYAREAYNEQFF.